Below, 21 T cell receptor beta chains from the same sample are listed, as sequenced in a study of regulatory T cells in long-lasting Graves disease. Both iRepertoire HTBI primers and Arm-PCR of CDR3 regions were used to build the TCR beta libraries. TCRdb re-derived calls from the multiplex PCR reads in MiXCR, one entry per CDR3 protein. The sample holds about 220,000 distinct CDR3 sequences; roughly a fifth are singletons and the top ten take about 10%. Described time point: newly diagnosed GD, antithyroid drugs for less than 3 months. Researchers made the TCR library from RNA that was extracted from PBMCs. Another study also made use of these data, one on T cells in Graves' hyperthyroidism and ophthalmopathy.

The sequences come from peripheral blood mononuclear cells (PBMCs), collected at new diagnosis, from a patient treated with antithyroid drugs. Every receptor here comes from a young woman with Graves disease.

This clonotype came up many times. The rearrangement links TRBV20-1 to TRBJ1-5, with D possibly being TRBD1 (5 bases). CDR3 size: 15 residues. V lost 6 bases and J lost 3, with 18 bases in between. Germline V lookup: CDR1 DFQATT, CDR2 SNEGSKA (reference sequence). This chain's CDR3 is CSAPPQGGDNQPQHF. CDR3 DNA sequence: TGCAGTGCCCCCCCCCAGGGCGGAGACAATCAGCCCCAGCATTTT.

At least ten counts were recorded for this clonotype. The chain carries TRBV2 and TRBJ2-5; the D call may be TRBD1 or TRBD2 (5 bases each). Trimming cost V 0 bases and J 5 bases, with 10 bases left between them. Germline loops: CDR1 SNHLY, CDR2 FYNNEI. This CDR3 region has 14 residues. As DNA, the CDR3 is TGTGCCAGCAGTGAAGCGGGGGTAACGGAGACCCAGTACTTC. Its protein is CASSEAGVTETQYF.

Ten or more counts support this clonotype. V and J are TRBV18 and TRBJ1-2; 8 nucleotides match TRBD1. After removal of 3 bases from V and 3 bases from J, the junction contained 3 bases not matched to a gene. Per germline, CDR1 KGHSH and CDR2 LQKENI. CDR3 length: 14 amino acids. CDR3 DNA: TGTGCCAGCTCACCGACAGGGGCTTACTATGGCTACACCTTC. Translated: CASSPTGAYYGYTF.

The rearrangement joins TRBV20-1 to TRBJ2-5; no reliable D call. The J call may be incorrect, as the DNA end agrees better with TRBJ2-1. CDR1 is DFQATT, CDR2 SNEGSKA, per germline (reference sequence). The CDR3 sequence is 10 residues long. The CDR3 here is CSAALLGQFF. The CDR3 nucleotides read TGCAGTGCCGCTCTTCTGGGGCAGTTCTTC.

This chain connects TRBV29-1 to TRBJ2-7; TRBD2 matches 8 bases. J gave up 5 bases and V 7 bases, and 13 bases lay outside the gene matches. The CDR3 has 14 amino acids. Germline CDR1 reads SQVTM; CDR2 reads ANQGSEA. The CDR3 spells CSALPFAGGDEQYF. Here the CDR3 DNA reads TGCAGCGCCCTTCCCTTCGCGGGAGGAGACGAGCAGTACTTC.

This clonotype has a count of ten or more. The rearrangement uses TRBV6-5 and TRBJ2-2, with a possible D match to TRBD2 (7 bases). From germline, CDR1 is MNHEY and CDR2 SVGAGI. Trimming removed 2 bases at V and 0 bases at J, with 16 bases between. This CDR3 contains 18 residues. The CDR3 coding sequence is TGTGCCAGCAGTTACATATGGGGGGGCCCTTCGAACACCGGGGAGCTGTTTTTT. The encoded protein is CASSYIWGGPSNTGELFF.

This clonotype was found many times. The V call is TRBV20-1, the J call TRBJ2-5; 10 bases line up with TRBD2. The junction had 5 bases not matched to a gene; V was cut back by 2 bases and J by 2 bases. This CDR3 is built from 15 residues. The germline gives CDR1 DFQATT, CDR2 SNEGSKA (reference sequence). The CDR3 here is CSARRLAGAQETQYF. The CDR3, as DNA: TGCAGTGCTAGACGGCTAGCGGGGGCACAAGAGACCCAGTACTTC.

This clonotype was recorded at least ten times. The gene calls are TRBV5-1 and TRBJ2-1, with 7 bases aligning to TRBD2. Per the germline V gene, CDR1 is SGHRS and CDR2 is YFSETQ. CDR3 length: 14 residues. V was clipped by 3 bases and J by 4 bases; unmatched bases: 4. CDR3 DNA: TGCGCCAGCAGCTCAGGGACTACATACAATGAGCAGTTCTTC. Its protein is CASSSGTTYNEQFF.

The genes are TRBV19 and TRBJ2-1; 10 nucleotides line up with TRBD2. The V gene end was trimmed by 2 bases and the J gene end by 7 bases; junction bases not matched to a gene: 11. The CDR3 consists of 17 residues. The V gene's germline CDR1 is LNHDA and CDR2 SQIVND (reference sequence). CDR3 DNA: TGTGCCAGTAGTATAAGAACAGCCGGGACTAGCGTTAATGAGCAGTTCTTC. This gives the protein CASSIRTAGTSVNEQFF.

This clonotype was observed at least ten times. In DNA, the CDR3 is TGTGCCAGCCAAAAGGGGGGGGATTACTATGGCTACACCTTC. Its protein is CASQKGGDYYGYTF. The V call is TRBV28, the J call TRBJ1-2; D may be TRBD1 (6 bases). Trimming cost V 8 bases and J 3 bases, with 16 bases left between them. This CDR3 comprises 14 residues. The germline gives CDR1 MDHEN, CDR2 SYDVKM.

V usage is TRBV2 and J usage is TRBJ2-3, with D possibly matching TRBD2 (6 bases). From germline, CDR1 is SNHLY and CDR2 FYNNEI. Between the trimmed V and J ends, which lost 6 bases and 6 bases, there was a span of 16 bases. This CDR3 contains 14 residues. Here the CDR3 DNA reads TGTGCCAGCAGGAAGGGAGGTAGTTCGGATACGCAGTATTTT. It yields the protein CASRKGGSSDTQYF.

A remark on this clonotype: Given a far larger clone just one base away, this is likely a sequencing read error. No conserved phenylalanine or tryptophan is present at the end of the CDR3, so a read error is the likely explanation. The limits of the CDR3 on the DNA are not certain, so only TCRdb's listed CDR3 is given. J is TRBJ2-3 and V is TRBV11-2; the D call of TRBD1 is as the table states it, not checked on the DNA. The CDR3 comprises 15 residues, both ends counted. Germline V gene sequence: CDR1 SGHAT, CDR2 FQNNGV. The CDR3 protein is CASSSVGQRTYEQYC.

The V and J genes are TRBV6-9 and TRBJ2-7; TRBD1 might be the D (6 bases). Germline V gene lookup returns CDR1 MNHGY and CDR2 SVAAGI. The CDR3 extends over 13 amino acids. Trimming left V 4 bases short and J 5 bases short, with 12 bases between. The CDR3 DNA sequence: TGTGCCAGCAGTTCCAACAGGGCCCACGAGCAGTACTTC. Translation gives CASSSNRAHEQYF.

This clonotype was observed a handful of times. The V and J genes are TRBV7-2 and TRBJ1-6, with D possibly TRBD1 on 5 matching bases. From germline, CDR1 is SGHTA and CDR2 FQGNSA. Trimming removed 1 base at V and 6 bases at J, with 13 bases between. The CDR3 length is 16 residues. CDR3 DNA: TGTGCCAGCAGCTTAGGCACGGGGGGGGGTAATTCACCCCTCCACTTT. As protein: CASSLGTGGGNSPLHF. The full variable domain, its missing parts supplied by reference TRBV7-2 and TRBJ1-6, is GAGVSQSPSNKVTEKGKDVELRCDPISGHTALYWYRQSLGQGLEFLIYFQGNSAPDKSGLPSDRFSAERTGGSVSTLTIQRTQQEDSAVYLCASSLGTGGGNSPLHFGNGTRLTVT.

This clonotype was seen repeatedly, ten times or more. The rearrangement links TRBV30 to TRBJ1-2; 8 bases line up with TRBD1. The trim removed 3 bases at V and 4 bases at J, leaving 7 bases unmatched. Looked up from germline, CDR1 is GTSNPN and CDR2 is SVGIG (reference sequence). The CDR3 has 14 residues. The CDR3 is CAWRVSGGTYGYTF. The CDR3 nucleotides are TGTGCCTGGAGAGTGTCAGGGGGCACCTATGGCTACACCTTC.

This clonotype was seen repeatedly, ten times or more. The chain is built from TRBV3-1 and TRBJ1-2, with a weak D call TRBD1 (5 bases). The CDR3 has 14 amino acids. V lost 4 bases, J lost 10 bases, and 19 bases lay in between. CDR1 is LGHDT and CDR2 is YNNKEL in the germline V gene (reference sequence). The CDR3 reads CASSPTATDTHYTF. The CDR3, as DNA: TGTGCCAGCAGCCCTACGGCGACAGACACCCACTACACCTTC.

V and J are TRBV11-2 and TRBJ2-1, with a possible D match to TRBD2 (5 bases). The CDR3 loop spans 17 amino acids. Germline loops: CDR1 SGHAT, CDR2 FQNNGV. V gave up 3 bases and J gave up 6 bases, with 21 bases separating them. DNA for the CDR3: TGTGCCAGCAGCTTGGGCAAAGTGGGAGCAGGAGGCAATGAGCAGTTCTTC. Its translation is CASSLGKVGAGGNEQFF. Looking up the rest from reference TRBV11-2 and TRBJ2-1 gives the full variable domain: EAGVAQSPRYKIIEKRQSVAFWCNPISGHATLYWYQQILGQGPKLLIQFQNNGVVDDSQLPKDRFSAERLKGVDSTLKIQPAKLEDSAVYLCASSLGKVGAGGNEQFFGPGTRLTVL.

This clonotype was picked up many times. This chain joins TRBV12-3 or TRBV12-4 and TRBJ1-2, with TRBD1 matching 10 bases. The CDR3 runs 14 residues. Germline trimming cut 6 bases from V and 8 bases from J; bases unmatched to any gene: 9. CDR3 nucleotide sequence: TGTGCCAGCAGCCCGACAGGGGGCGGGGAAGGCTACACCTTC. This gives the protein CASSPTGGGEGYTF.

This clonotype was recorded many times. The gene calls are TRBV4-1 and TRBJ2-2, with D maybe TRBD2 (5 bases). The CDR3 loop spans 13 amino acids. Germline V CDR1 and CDR2: MGHRA, YSYEKL. The V end lost 1 base, the J end lost 6 bases, and 6 bases lay between the germline ends. This CDR3 is CASSQGTAGELFF. CDR3 nucleotides: TGCGCCAGCAGCCAAGGGACTGCCGGGGAGCTGTTTTTT.

This sequence joins TRBV2 and TRBJ1-1; D is perhaps TRBD1 (6 bases). Germline V gene sequence: CDR1 SNHLY, CDR2 FYNNEI. Trimming pared 7 bases from V and 4 bases from J, leaving 13 bases between. The CDR3 contains 13 residues. CDR3 nucleotide sequence: TGTGCCAGCACTGGGGGCGGCTTCACTGAAGCTTTCTTT. Its protein product is CASTGGGFTEAFF.

In the case of this clonotype: A much larger clone is a single base away; this may be a read error. The rearrangement links TRBV7-9 to TRBJ1-3; the match to TRBD1 covers 11 bases. Looked up from germline, CDR1 is SEHNR and CDR2 is FQNEAQ (reference sequence). The CDR3 runs 18 residues. CDR3 sequence: CASSLSGTGGDSGNIIYF. In nucleotides, the CDR3 is TGTGCCAGCAGCCTATCCGGGACAGGGGGAGACTCTGGAAACATCATATATTTT.